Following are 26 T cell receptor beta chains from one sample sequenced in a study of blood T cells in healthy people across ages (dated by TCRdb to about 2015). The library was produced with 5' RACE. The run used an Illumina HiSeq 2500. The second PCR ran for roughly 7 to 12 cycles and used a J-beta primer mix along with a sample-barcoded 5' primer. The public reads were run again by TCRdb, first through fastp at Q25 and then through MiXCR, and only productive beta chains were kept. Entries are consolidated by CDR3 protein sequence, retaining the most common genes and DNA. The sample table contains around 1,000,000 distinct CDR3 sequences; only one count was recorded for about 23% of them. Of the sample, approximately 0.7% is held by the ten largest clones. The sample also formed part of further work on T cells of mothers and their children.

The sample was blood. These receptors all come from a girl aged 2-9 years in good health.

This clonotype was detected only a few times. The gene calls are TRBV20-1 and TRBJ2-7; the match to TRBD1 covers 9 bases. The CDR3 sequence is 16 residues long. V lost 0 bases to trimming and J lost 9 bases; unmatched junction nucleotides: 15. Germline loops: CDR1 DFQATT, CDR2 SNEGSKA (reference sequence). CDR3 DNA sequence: TGCAGTGCTAGAGAAAACCCGGGACAGGGTAGAGATAGGCAGTACTTC. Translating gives CSARENPGQGRDRQYF.

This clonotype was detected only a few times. CDR3 sequence (DNA): TGTGCCATCAGTGAGCCTACAGGACAGGGGGCAAGAGATACGCAGTATTTT. It codes for CAISEPTGQGARDTQYF. The chain couples TRBV10-3 to TRBJ2-3, with 11 positions matching TRBD1. Looked up from germline, CDR1 is ENHRY and CDR2 is SYGVKD. V trimming: 2 bases; J trimming: 5 bases; junction bases outside the gene matches: 9. This CDR3 has 17 amino acids.

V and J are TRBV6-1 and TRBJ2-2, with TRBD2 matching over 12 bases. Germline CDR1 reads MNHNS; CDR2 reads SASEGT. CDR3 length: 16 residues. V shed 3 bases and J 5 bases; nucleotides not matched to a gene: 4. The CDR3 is CASSELAGGKTGELFF. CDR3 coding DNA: TGTGCCAGCAGTGAGCTAGCGGGAGGGAAGACCGGGGAGCTGTTTTTT.

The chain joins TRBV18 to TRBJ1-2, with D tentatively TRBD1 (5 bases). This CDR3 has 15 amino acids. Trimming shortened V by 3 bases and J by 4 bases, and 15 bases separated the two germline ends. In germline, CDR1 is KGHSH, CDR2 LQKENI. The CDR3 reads CASSPGSSGGYGYTF. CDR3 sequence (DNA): TGTGCCAGCTCACCCGGAAGTTCCGGGGGCTATGGCTACACCTTC.

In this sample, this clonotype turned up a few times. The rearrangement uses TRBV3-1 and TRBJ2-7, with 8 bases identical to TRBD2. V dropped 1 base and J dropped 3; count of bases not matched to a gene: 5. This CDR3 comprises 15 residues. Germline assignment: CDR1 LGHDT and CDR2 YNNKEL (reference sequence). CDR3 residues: CASSQGPGLGYEQYF. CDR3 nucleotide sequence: TGTGCCAGCAGCCAAGGGCCGGGACTAGGCTACGAGCAGTACTTC.

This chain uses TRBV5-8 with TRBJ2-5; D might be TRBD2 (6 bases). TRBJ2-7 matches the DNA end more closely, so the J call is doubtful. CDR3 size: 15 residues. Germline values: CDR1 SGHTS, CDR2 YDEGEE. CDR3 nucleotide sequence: TGTGCCAGCAGGTTGAGGGACTTAGGCCCCGACGAGCAGTACTTC. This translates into CASRLRDLGPDEQYF.

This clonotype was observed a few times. CDR3 loop: CASSLGQVSTGSGELFF. The CDR3 DNA is TGCGCCAGCAGCTTAGGACAGGTCTCGACGGGATCCGGGGAGCTGTTTTTT. The chain combines TRBV5-1 with TRBJ2-2; 7 bases agree with TRBD1. This CDR3 has 17 amino acids. With V trimmed by 2 bases and J by 6 bases, 13 bases remained unmatched. From germline, CDR1 is SGHRS and CDR2 YFSETQ.

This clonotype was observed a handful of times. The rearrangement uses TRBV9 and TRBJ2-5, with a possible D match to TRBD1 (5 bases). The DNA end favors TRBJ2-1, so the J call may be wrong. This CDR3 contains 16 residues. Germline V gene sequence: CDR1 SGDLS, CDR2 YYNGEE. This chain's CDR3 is CASSQGAGSAYNEQFF. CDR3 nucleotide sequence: TGTGCCAGCAGCCAAGGGGCTGGTTCCGCCTACAATGAGCAGTTCTTC.

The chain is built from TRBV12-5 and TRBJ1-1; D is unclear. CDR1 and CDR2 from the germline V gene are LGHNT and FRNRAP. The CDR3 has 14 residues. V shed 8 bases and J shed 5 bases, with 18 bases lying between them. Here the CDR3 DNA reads TGTGCTAGTCCGTCATTTGGGGTGAGGACTGAAGCTTTCTTT. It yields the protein CASPSFGVRTEAFF.

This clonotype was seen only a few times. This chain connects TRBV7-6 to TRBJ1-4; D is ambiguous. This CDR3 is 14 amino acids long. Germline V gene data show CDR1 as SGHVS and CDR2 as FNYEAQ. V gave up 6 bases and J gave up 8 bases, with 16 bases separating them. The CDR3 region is CASSPGPLGEKLFF. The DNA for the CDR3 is TGTGCCAGCAGTCCAGGACCCCTCGGGGAAAAACTGTTTTTT.

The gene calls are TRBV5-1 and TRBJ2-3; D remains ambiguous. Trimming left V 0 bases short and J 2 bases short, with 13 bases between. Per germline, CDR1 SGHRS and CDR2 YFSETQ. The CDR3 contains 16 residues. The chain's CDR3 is CASSLADILNTDTQYF. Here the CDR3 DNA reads TGCGCCAGCAGCTTGGCCGACATCCTGAACACAGATACGCAGTATTTT.

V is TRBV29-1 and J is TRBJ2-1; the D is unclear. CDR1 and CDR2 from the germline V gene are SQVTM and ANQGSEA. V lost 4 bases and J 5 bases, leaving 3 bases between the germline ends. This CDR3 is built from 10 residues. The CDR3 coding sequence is TGCAGCGTTGTTAACAATGAGCAGTTCTTC. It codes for CSVVNNEQFF.

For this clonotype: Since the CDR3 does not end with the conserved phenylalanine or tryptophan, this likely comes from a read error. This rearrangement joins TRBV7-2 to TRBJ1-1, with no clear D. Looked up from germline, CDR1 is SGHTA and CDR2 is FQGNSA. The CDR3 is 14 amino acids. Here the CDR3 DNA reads TGCGCCAGCAGCTTAGTCGGGTCAGCATTAGAAGCTTTCTCT. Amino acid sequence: CASSLVGSALEAFS.

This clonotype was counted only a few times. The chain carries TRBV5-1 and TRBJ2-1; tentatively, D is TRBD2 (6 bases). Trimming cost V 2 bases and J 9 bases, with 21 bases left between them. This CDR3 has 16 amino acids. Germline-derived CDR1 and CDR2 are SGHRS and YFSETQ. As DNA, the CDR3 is TGCGCCAGCAGCTTTGTTGGTGCAACTAGCTCGGCTGAGCAGTTCTTC. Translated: CASSFVGATSSAEQFF.

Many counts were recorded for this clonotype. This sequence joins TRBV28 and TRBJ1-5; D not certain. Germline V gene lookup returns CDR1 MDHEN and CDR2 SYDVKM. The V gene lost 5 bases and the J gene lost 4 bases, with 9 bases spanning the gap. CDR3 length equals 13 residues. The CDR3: CASSDRNNQPQHF. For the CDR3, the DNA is TGTGCCAGCAGTGACCGAAATAATCAGCCCCAGCATTTT. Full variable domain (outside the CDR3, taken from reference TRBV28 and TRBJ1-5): DVKVTQSSRYLVKRTGEKVFLECVQDMDHENMFWYRQDPGLGLRLIYFSYDVKMKEKGDIPEGYSVSREKKERFSLILESASTNQTSMYLCASSDRNNQPQHFGDGTRLSIL.

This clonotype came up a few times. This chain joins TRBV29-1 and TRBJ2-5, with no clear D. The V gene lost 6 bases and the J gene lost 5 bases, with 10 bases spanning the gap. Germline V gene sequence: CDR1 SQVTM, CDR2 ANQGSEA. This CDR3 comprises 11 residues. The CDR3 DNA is TGCAGCGTGTTGGTGATTGAGACCCAGTACTTC. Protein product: CSVLVIETQYF.

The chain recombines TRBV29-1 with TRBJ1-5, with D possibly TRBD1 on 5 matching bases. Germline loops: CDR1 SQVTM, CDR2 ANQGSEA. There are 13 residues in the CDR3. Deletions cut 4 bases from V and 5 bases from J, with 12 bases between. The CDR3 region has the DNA TGCAGCGTTGGCAGGGAAACCTATCAGCCCCAGCATTTT. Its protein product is CSVGRETYQPQHF.

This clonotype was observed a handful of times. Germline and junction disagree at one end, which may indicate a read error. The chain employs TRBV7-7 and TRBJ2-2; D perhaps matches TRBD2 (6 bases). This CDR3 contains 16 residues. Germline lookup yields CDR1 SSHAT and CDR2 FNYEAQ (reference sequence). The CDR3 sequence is CASSLASGGNTGELFF. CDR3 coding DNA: TGTGCTAGCAGCTTAGCTTCCGGGGGGAACACCGGGGAGCTGTTTTTT.

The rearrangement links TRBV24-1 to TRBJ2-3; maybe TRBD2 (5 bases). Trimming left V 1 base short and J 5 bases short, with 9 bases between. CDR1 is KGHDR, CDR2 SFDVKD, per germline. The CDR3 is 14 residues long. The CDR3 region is CATSDLERVDTQYF. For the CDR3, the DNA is TGTGCCACCAGTGATTTAGAGAGGGTAGATACGCAGTATTTT.

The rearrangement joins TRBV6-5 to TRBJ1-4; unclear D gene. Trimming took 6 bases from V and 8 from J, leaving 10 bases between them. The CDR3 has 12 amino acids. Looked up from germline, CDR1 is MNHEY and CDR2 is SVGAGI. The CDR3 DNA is TGTGCCAGCAGCGCCACGGGGGAAAAACTGTTTTTT. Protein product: CASSATGEKLFF.

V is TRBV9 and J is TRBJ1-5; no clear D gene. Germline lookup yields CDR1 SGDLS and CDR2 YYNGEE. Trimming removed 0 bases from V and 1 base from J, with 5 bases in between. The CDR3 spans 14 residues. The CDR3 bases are TGTGCCAGCAGCGTAGGAGAAAGCAATCAGCCCCAGCATTTT. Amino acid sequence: CASSVGESNQPQHF.

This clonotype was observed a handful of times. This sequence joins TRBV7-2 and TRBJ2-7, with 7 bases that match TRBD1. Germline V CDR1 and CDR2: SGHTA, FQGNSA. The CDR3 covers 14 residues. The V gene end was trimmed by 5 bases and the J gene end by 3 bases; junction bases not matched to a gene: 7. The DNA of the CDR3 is TGTGCCAGCAGCCCCGGGACAGTATACTACGAGCAGTACTTC. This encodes CASSPGTVYYEQYF.

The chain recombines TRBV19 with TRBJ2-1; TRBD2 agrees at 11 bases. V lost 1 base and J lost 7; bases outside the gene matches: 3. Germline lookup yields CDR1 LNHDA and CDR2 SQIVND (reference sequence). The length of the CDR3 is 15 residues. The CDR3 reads CASSIGLAGSNEQFF. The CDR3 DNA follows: TGTGCCAGTAGTATAGGACTAGCGGGATCAAATGAGCAGTTCTTC.

The CDR3 here is CASSETPGASYEQYF. As DNA, the CDR3 is TGTGCCAGCAGCGAAACCCCGGGGGCGTCCTACGAGCAGTACTTC. This sequence joins TRBV7-9 and TRBJ2-1, with D perhaps matching TRBD1 or TRBD2 (6 bases each). Matching the DNA end better, TRBJ2-7 makes the J call doubtful. CDR1 is SEHNR, CDR2 FQNEAQ, per germline (reference sequence). This CDR3 is 15 amino acids long.

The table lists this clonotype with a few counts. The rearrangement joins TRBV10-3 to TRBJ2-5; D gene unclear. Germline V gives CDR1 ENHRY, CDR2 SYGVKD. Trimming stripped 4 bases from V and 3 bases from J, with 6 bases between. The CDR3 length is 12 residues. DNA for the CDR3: TGTGCCATCAGTGGTGGGGAAGAGACCCAGTACTTC. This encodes CAISGGEETQYF.

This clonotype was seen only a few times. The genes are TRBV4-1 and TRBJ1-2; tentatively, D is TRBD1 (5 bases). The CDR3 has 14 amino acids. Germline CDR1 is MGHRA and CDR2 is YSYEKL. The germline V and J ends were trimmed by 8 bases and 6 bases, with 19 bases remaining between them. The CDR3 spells CASRPGGDSDGYTF. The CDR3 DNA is TGCGCCAGCCGCCCCGGGGGAGACTCGGATGGCTACACCTTC.